Shown below are 13 T cell receptor beta chains from a single sample sequenced in a study of tumor-infiltrating lymphocytes in primary liver carcinoma. It was from 20-30 mg of unsorted bulk tissue that RNA and DNA were co-extracted. cDNA specific to TCR beta was made from about 0.45 ug of total RNA, with a constant-region primer employed for priming. For TCR beta, libraries were produced by three nested multiplex PCR rounds using slightly modified ARM-PCR. A C-beta reverse primer was combined with TRBV1-TRBV30 forward primers in the first two PCR rounds, and each round had roughly 11 cycles. TCRdb re-called the multiplex PCR reads through MiXCR, storing one row per CDR3 protein. The sample has over 100,000 distinct CDR3 sequences, 65% to 75% seen once; the top ten hold 8.1%. Sequenced input: tumor-adjacent normal liver tissue. Receptors originate from a woman aged 60-70 years with primary liver carcinoma and hepatitis B virus infection.

Comment on this clonotype: The junction shows a germline mismatch at one end, possibly a read error. This chain joins TRBV28 and TRBJ2-7; D unclear. Germline V gives CDR1 MDHEN, CDR2 SYDVKM. This CDR3 comprises 13 residues. CDR3 DNA sequence: TGTGCCGGCAGTTTCGCGGAACCCTACGAGCAGTACTTC. As protein: CAGSFAEPYEQYF.

This clonotype has a handful of counts. A much larger clone differs from this one at a single base, so this may be a read error. The rearrangement joins TRBV7-9 to TRBJ2-7; 9 bases match TRBD1. The length of the CDR3 is 16 residues. Germline CDR1 and CDR2: SEHNR and FQNEAQ (reference sequence). CDR3: CASSLAGQGSSYEQHF. Here the CDR3 DNA reads TGTGCCAGCAGCTTAGCCGGACAGGGGTCTTCCTACGAGCAGCACTTC. Variable domain in full (rest from reference TRBV7-9 and TRBJ2-7): DTGVSQNPRHKITKRGQNVTFRCDPISEHNRLYWYRQTLGQGPEFLTYFQNEAQLEKSRLLSDRFSAERPKGSFSTLEIQRTEQGDSAMYLCASSLAGQGSSYEQHFGPGTRLTVT.

In the case of this clonotype: One junction end disagrees with the germline gene, perhaps due to a read error. V is TRBV4-1 and J is TRBJ1-2, with D possibly being TRBD1 (5 bases). The CDR3 is 11 residues long. Germline-derived CDR1 and CDR2 are MGHRA and YSYEKL. The CDR3 loop is CASIDSYSYTF. As DNA, the CDR3 is TGCGCCAGCATCGACAGCTATAGCTACACCTTC.

A remark on this clonotype: A much bigger clone sits one base away, suggesting this may be a read error. The CDR3 reads CASSFPSDSSSARSYEQYF. In DNA, the CDR3 is TGTGCCAGCAGTTTCCCCTCGGATAGCTCTTCTGCGCGTTCCTACGAGCAGTACTTC. This chain links TRBV28 with TRBJ2-7; D is unresolved. Germline loops: CDR1 MDHEN, CDR2 SYDVKM. V was pared by 3 bases and J by 1 base, with 25 bases between. The CDR3 covers 19 residues.

The rearrangement links TRBV5-4 to TRBJ1-2; tentatively, D is TRBD1 (5 bases). Germline assignment: CDR1 SGHNT and CDR2 YYREEE (reference sequence). CDR3 length: 15 amino acids. V lost 5 bases and J lost 5, with 19 bases in between. CDR3 in DNA: TGTGCCAGCAGTCCTGTTGGCAGGGCTGAGTATGGCTACACCTTC. This gives the protein CASSPVGRAEYGYTF.

This chain joins TRBV7-9 and TRBJ2-7; D call uncertain. The CDR3 totals 14 residues. CDR1 SEHNR and CDR2 FQNEAQ come from the germline V gene (reference sequence). The V end was cut by 3 bases, the J end by 3 bases, with 12 bases between. This chain's CDR3 is CASSFRTARYEQYF. CDR3 DNA sequence: TGTGCCAGCAGCTTCAGGACCGCGCGCTACGAGCAGTACTTC.

As regards this clonotype: Mismatch with germline at one junction end may stem from a read error. In nucleotides, the CDR3 is TGTGCAAGCATGTCTAGCGGGAGGGTTTGGGAGCAGTACTTC. Amino acid sequence: CASMSSGRVWEQYF. The chain employs TRBV6-5 and TRBJ2-7; 12 bases fit TRBD2. Per the germline V gene, CDR1 is MNHEY and CDR2 is SVGAGI. This CDR3 comprises 14 residues.

Worth noting for this clonotype: The junction and the germline gene differ at one end; a read error may be behind it. V gene TRBV4-1 combines with J gene TRBJ2-7, with 7 bases lining up with TRBD2. The CDR3 runs 15 residues. The germline gives CDR1 MGHRA, CDR2 YSYEKL. DNA of the CDR3: TGCACAAGCAGCCAAGAGGCTAGCGGATCCTACGAGCAGTATTTC. Its translation is CTSSQEASGSYEQYF.

In this sample, this clonotype turned up many times. This chain connects TRBV12-3 or TRBV12-4 to TRBJ2-3, with 12 bases identical to TRBD2. The CDR3 loop spans 15 amino acids. The V and J ends lost 5 bases and 10 bases, in that order; junction bases with no gene match: 10. The CDR3 protein is CASSRLAGVQLAQYF. CDR3 bases: TGTGCCAGCAGTCGACTAGCGGGAGTGCAGCTGGCGCAGTATTTT.

The gene calls are TRBV29-1 and TRBJ2-5, with D possibly being TRBD1 or TRBD2 (6 bases each). CDR3 length: 13 amino acids. The germline CDR1 and CDR2 sequences are SQVTM and ANQGSEA. V lost 4 bases and J lost 5, with 14 bases in between. CDR3 residues: CSVARDILETQYF. Written as DNA, the CDR3 is TGCAGCGTTGCGCGGGACATCCTGGAGACCCAGTACTTC.

This clonotype was recorded only once. A read error is possible here, since a much larger clone lies one base away. The CDR3 nucleotides read TGTGCCAGCAGTGCTCTGGGACAGCCTTCGTATGGCTACACCTTC. Protein product: CASSALGQPSYGYTF. The genes are TRBV28 and TRBJ1-2; 7 bases agree with TRBD1. With 5 bases clipped from V and 5 bases from J, the junction kept 11 bases outside the gene matches. Looked up from germline, CDR1 is MDHEN and CDR2 is SYDVKM. The CDR3 runs to 15 residues.

For this clonotype: The junction shows a germline mismatch at one end, possibly a read error. The rearrangement links TRBV11-2 to TRBJ1-4; D gene ambiguous. Germline V gene lookup returns CDR1 SGHAT and CDR2 FQNNGV. The CDR3 covers 15 residues. CDR3 region: CASSLVMGTNEKLFF. Here the CDR3 DNA reads TGCGCCAGCAGTTTAGTAATGGGGACTAATGAAAAACTGTTTTTT.

Comments on this clonotype: One base away lies a much larger clone, so this may be a sequencing read error. The chain uses TRBV28 and TRBJ2-3; 12 bases align to TRBD2. V lost 7 bases, J lost 4 bases, and 6 bases stayed unmatched. Germline V gene data show CDR1 as MDHEN and CDR2 as SYDVKM. This CDR3 region has 15 residues. DNA for the CDR3: TGTGCCAGCAACCGGACTAGCGGGACCTCAGATACGCAGTATTTT. Residues: CASNRTSGTSDTQYF.